The following is a T cell receptor (beta chain) sequence with its context. The antigen remains unidentified. The data belong to a study of cytomegalovirus exposure and HLA in healthy donors. Study-level results: For most TCR beta V segments, an earlier analysis put the productive rate at about 87% or about 30% of the time. CMV antigen specificity was confirmed in vitro for three CMV-associated chains.

The V end lost 0 bases, the J end lost 0 bases, and 9 bases lay between the germline ends. The length of the CDR3 is 16 residues. Germline V gives CDR1 MNHEY, CDR2 SVGAGI. In the PCR, 60 Vbeta and 13 Jbeta primers were used. In the authors' workflow: Unique TCR beta chains totaled some 78 million in a later count, with around 10 million of them shared. TCRdb's table, derived via immunoSEQ multiplex PCR, lists solely in-frame clones and lacks some. That table is the source of V, J and clone size, and D and trimming were worked out from the DNA. The sample includes 99,000 or so clones, approximately 76% seen only once; the top ten take roughly 4.9%.

J is TRBJ1-5 and V is TRBV6-5, with D hard to call. The receptor comes from a woman younger than 35 in good health and CMV-seropositive. Sequenced sample: PBMCs. DNA of the CDR3: TGTGCCAGCAGTTACTCGGCGGATTATAGCAATCAGCCCCAGCATTTT. Protein: CASSYSADYSNQPQHF.